This T cell receptor beta chain derives from a study of CD8 T cells in ankylosing spondylitis. Study findings and constraints: According to the report, clones linked to the disease were significantly enriched in matched synovial fluid samples taken from ankylosing spondylitis patients. Reports of some motif variants in reactive arthritis synovial fluid and blood predate this one. A TCR beta motif made of roughly eight highly homologous variants seemed typical of ankylosing spondylitis blood.

A remark on this clonotype: The antigen remains unidentified.

As the method for making TCR beta libraries, quantitative 5'-RACE with molecular barcodes was used. TCRdb reprocessed the 5' RACE reads via MiXCR and lists one record per CDR3 protein. The sample holds 250,000 to 300,000 distinct CDR3 sequences; roughly 20% are singletons and the top ten take about 8%. Sequencing used blood, either unsorted or a sorted T cell fraction (not recorded which). This receptor was taken from a male donor with ankylosing spondylitis or in good health (not recorded which).

CDR3 sequence reads: CASSLSQTGELFF. As DNA, the CDR3 is TGTGCCAGCAGCTTATCCCAAACCGGGGAGCTGTTTTTT. This chain links TRBV11-2 with TRBJ2-2; D gene unclear. The CDR3 has 13 amino acids. Trimming pared 2 bases from V and 5 bases from J, leaving 6 bases between. CDR1 is SGHAT and CDR2 is FQNNGV in the germline V gene. Variable domain in full (rest from reference TRBV11-2 and TRBJ2-2): EAGVAQSPRYKIIEKRQSVAFWCNPISGHATLYWYQQILGQGPKLLIQFQNNGVVDDSQLPKDRFSAERLKGVDSTLKIQPAKLEDSAVYLCASSLSQTGELFFGEGSRLTVL.